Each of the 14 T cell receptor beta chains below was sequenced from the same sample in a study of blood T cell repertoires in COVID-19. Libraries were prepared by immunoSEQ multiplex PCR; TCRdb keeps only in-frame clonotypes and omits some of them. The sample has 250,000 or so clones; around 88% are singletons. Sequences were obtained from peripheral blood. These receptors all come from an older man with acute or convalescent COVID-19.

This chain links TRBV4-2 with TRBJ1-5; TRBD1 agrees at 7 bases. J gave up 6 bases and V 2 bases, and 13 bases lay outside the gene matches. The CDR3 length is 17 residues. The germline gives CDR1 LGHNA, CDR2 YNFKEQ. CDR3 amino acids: CASSQTIGTDDTQPQHF. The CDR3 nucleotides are TGTGCCAGCAGCCAAACGATCGGGACAGACGATACTCAGCCCCAGCATTTT.

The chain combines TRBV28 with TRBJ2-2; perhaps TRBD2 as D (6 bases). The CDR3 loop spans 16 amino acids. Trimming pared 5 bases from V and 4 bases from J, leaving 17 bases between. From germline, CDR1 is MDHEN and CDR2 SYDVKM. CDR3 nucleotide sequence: TGTGCCAGCAGTCCCGCCCGGGACTCTTCCACCGGGGAGCTGTTTTTT. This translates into CASSPARDSSTGELFF.

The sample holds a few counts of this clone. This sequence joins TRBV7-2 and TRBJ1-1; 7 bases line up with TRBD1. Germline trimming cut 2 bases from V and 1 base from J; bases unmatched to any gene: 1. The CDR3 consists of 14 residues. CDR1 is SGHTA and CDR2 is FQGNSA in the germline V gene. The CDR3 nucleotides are TGTGCCAGCAGCTTACAGGGGGAGAACACTGAAGCTTTCTTT. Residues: CASSLQGENTEAFF.

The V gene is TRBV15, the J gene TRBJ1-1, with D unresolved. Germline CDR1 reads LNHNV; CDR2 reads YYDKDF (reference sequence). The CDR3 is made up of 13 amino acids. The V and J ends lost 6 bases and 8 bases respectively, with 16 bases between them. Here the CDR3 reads CATSNDGREEAFF. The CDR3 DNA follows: TGTGCCACCAGTAACGACGGGAGGGAAGAAGCTTTCTTT.

This CDR3 reads CASSTVGQGATNEKLFF. The CDR3 DNA follows: TGTGCCAGTAGCACAGTCGGACAGGGGGCAACTAATGAAAAACTGTTTTTT. This sequence joins TRBV19 and TRBJ1-4; 10 bases line up with TRBD1. V was clipped by 6 bases and J by 0 bases; unmatched bases: 7. The CDR3 has 17 amino acids. Germline V gene sequence: CDR1 LNHDA, CDR2 SQIVND (reference sequence).

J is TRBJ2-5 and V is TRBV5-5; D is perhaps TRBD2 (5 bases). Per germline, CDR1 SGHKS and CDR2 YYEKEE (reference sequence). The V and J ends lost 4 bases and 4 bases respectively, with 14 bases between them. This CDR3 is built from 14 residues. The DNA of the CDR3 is TGTGCCAGCAGCCCCGCCGGGGTCCCAGAGACCCAGTACTTC. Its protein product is CASSPAGVPETQYF.

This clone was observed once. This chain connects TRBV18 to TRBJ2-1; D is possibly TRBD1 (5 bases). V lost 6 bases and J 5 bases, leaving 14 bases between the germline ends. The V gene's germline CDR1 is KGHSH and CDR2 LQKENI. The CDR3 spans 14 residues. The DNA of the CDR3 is TGTGCCAGCTCCCCCTGGGGCGGCAACAATGAGCAGTTCTTC. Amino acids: CASSPWGGNNEQFF.

The CDR3 region is CARSLELRGNGELFF. CDR3 nucleotides: TGTGCCAGAAGCTTGGAATTGCGGGGAAACGGGGAGCTGTTTTTT. This chain uses TRBV5-3 with TRBJ2-2; D might be TRBD2 (6 bases). TRBV5-3 is marked as an open reading frame, function uncertain. V lost 0 bases, J lost 7 bases, and 13 bases lay in between. The CDR3 length is 15 residues.

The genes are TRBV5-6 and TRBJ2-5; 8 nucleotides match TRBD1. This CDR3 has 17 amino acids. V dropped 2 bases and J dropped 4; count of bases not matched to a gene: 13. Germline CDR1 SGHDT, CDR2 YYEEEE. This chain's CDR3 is CASSFDRGGYGIETQYF. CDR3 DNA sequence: TGTGCCAGCAGCTTTGACAGGGGCGGCTACGGGATAGAGACCCAGTACTTC.

CDR3 in amino acids: CASSLWQGQDTGELFF. CDR3 DNA: TGTGCCAGCAGCCTTTGGCAAGGACAAGACACCGGGGAGCTGTTTTTT. The chain links TRBV7-8 to TRBJ2-2; D may be TRBD1 (5 bases). Germline values: CDR1 SGHVS, CDR2 FQNEAQ. The CDR3 contains 16 residues. Trimming stripped 5 bases from V and 3 bases from J, with 16 bases between.

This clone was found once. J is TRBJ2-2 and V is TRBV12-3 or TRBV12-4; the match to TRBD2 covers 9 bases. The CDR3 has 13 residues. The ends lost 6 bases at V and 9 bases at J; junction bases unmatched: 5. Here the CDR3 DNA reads TGTGCCAGCAGAAATAGCGGGAGTTGGGAGCTGTTTTTT. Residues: CASRNSGSWELFF.

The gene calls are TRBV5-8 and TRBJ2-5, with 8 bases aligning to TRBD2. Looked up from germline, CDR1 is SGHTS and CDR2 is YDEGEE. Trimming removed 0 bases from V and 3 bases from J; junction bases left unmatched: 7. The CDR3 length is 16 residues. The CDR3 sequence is CASSLGSRGAEETQYF. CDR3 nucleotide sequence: TGTGCCAGCAGCTTGGGTTCGCGGGGGGCAGAAGAGACCCAGTACTTC.

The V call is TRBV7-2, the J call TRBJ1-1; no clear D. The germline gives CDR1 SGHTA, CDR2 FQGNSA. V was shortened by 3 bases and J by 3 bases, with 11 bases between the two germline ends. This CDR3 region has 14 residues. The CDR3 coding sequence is TGTGCCAGCAGCTTTGCGCAGGAGGACACTGAAGCTTTCTTT. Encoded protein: CASSFAQEDTEAFF.

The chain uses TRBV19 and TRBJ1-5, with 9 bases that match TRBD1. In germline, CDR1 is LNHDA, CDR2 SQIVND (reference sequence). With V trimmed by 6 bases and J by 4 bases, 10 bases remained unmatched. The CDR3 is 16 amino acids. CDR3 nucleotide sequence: TGTGCCAGTAGCCCACTGGGACAGGGTGGGAATCAGCCCCAGCATTTT. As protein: CASSPLGQGGNQPQHF.